This record looks at one T cell receptor beta chain sequence and its context. Its antigen remains unknown. This sample is part of a study of shared clonotypes between healthy human individuals. The overall study: Every donor yielded three CD4 naive, three CD4 memory, two CD8 naive and one CD8 memory plate. Overall study results and limits: Among donors, sharing of clonotypes was expected to be affected by sequencing depth. Shared clonotypes across all four donors exceeded non-shared ones in generation probability.

CDR1 and CDR2 (germline): SGDLS, YYNGEE. This CDR3 has 14 residues. V shed 4 bases, J shed 7 bases, and the junction held 4 bases outside the gene matches. CD45RO-negative, CCR7-selected cells formed the naive CD8 fraction, which excluded terminally differentiated effector memory CD45RA+ cells. Generated by immunoSEQ multiplex PCR, the TCRdb table keeps only in-frame clones and is missing some. The sample lists under 850,000 clones, roughly 92% occurring once. The sample taken for sequencing was naive CD8+ T cells sorted from blood. This rearrangement joins TRBV9 to TRBJ2-7; 14 bases line up with TRBD2. The receptor was isolated from a man aged 30-40 years in good health. The DNA of the CDR3 is TGTGCCAGCAGCCTCGGACTAGCGGGAGGTGAGCAGTACTTC. Its protein product is CASSLGLAGGEQYF.